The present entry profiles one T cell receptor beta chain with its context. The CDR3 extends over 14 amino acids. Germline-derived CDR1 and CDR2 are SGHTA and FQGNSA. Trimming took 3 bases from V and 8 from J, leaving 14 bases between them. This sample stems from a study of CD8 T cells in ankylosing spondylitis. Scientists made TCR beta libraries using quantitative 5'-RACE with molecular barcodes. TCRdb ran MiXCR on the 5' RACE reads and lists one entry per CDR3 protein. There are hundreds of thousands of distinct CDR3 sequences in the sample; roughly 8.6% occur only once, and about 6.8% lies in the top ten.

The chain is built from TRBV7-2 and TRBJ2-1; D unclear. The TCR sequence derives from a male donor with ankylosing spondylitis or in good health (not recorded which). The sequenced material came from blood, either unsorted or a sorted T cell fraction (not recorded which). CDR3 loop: CASSFASRFHEQFF. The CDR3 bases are TGTGCCAGCAGCTTCGCTAGTAGATTCCATGAGCAGTTCTTC.